Here is one TCR beta chain with its context. The CDR3 is made up of 16 amino acids. Germline V gives CDR1 MNHEY, CDR2 SMNVEV (reference sequence). Trimming took 4 bases from V and 3 from J, leaving 18 bases between them. Treatment given: roughly 18 received Ad26.COV2.S at low or high dose, single or two shots; 5 received placebo; per-sample allocation not given. Following the first vaccine or placebo injection, samples were taken on day 63. The sample belongs to a study of Ad26.COV2.S vaccination and SARS-CoV-2 variants. Assay: immunoSEQ multiplex PCR; the TCRdb copy retains only in-frame clones and omits some. The table lists around 450,000 clones, 89% of them singletons.

The V and J genes are TRBV27 and TRBJ2-5; D not certain. The sequences come from peripheral blood, collected in a trial of Ad26.COV2.S vaccine versus placebo. This sequence originates from a person between 18 and 59 years old who received the Ad26.COV2.S COVID-19 vaccine or a placebo. The CDR3 sequence is CASSSQADVFKETQYF. The CDR3 DNA sequence: TGTGCCAGCAGTTCCCAGGCAGACGTGTTCAAAGAGACCCAGTACTTC.